This T cell receptor (beta chain) was profiled in a study of blood T cell repertoires in COVID-19. In the study overall: Collection of acute and convalescent COVID-19 samples took place in the United States, Italy and Spain. Sample material is recorded as cDNA or gDNA derived from T cells, B-cell-depleted T cells, or PBMCs.

While infection was still active, Seattle patients were enrolled and then followed longitudinally. Under the authors' procedure: The authors estimated nucleated cell counts from reference gene primer amplification. Assay used: immunoSEQ multiplex PCR; TCRdb lists only in-frame clones, some missing. V, J and clone size are those of that table, while D and trimming were read from the DNA. Among some 250,000 clones listed, 81% were seen once. The sequenced material came from peripheral blood. This clonotype originated in a woman over 75 with COVID-19, enrolled during active disease.

The CDR3 here is CASSPVVNTEAFF. For the CDR3, the DNA is TGTGCCAGCTCACCTGTTGTAAACACTGAAGCTTTCTTT. The chain uses TRBV18 and TRBJ1-1, with D uncertain. The CDR3 contains 13 residues. V lost 3 bases, J lost 2 bases, and 7 bases lay in between. The V gene's germline CDR1 is KGHSH and CDR2 LQKENI.